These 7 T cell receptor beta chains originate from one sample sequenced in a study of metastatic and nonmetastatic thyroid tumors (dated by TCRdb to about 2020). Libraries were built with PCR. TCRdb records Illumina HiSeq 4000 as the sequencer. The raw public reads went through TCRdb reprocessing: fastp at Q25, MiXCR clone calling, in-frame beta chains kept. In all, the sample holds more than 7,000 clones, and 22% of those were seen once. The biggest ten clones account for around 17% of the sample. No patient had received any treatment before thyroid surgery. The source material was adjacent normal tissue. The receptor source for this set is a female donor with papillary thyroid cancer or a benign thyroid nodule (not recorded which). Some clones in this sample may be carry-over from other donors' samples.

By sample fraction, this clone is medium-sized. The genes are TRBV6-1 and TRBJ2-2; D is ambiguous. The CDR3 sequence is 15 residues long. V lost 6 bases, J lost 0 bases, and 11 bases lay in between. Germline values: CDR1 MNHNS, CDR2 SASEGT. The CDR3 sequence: CASRLDRSNTGELFF. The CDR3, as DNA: TGTGCCAGCAGGCTGGACCGTTCGAACACCGGGGAGCTGTTTTTT.

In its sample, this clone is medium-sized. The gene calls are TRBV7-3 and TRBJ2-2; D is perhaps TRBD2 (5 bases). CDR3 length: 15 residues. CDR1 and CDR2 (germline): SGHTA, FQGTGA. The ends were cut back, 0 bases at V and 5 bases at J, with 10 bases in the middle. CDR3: CASSLTYTRTGELFF. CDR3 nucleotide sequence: TGTGCCAGCAGCTTAACTTACACTAGGACCGGGGAGCTGTTTTTT.

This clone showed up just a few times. CDR3 residues: CASRGDSYEQYF. CDR3 bases: TGTGCCAGTAGGGGGGACTCCTACGAGCAGTACTTC. The gene calls are TRBV19 and TRBJ2-7; D may be TRBD1 or TRBD2 (5 bases each). CDR3 length: 12 amino acids. V was cut by 6 bases and J by 0 bases, with 6 bases left in between. Looked up from germline, CDR1 is LNHDA and CDR2 is SQIVND (reference sequence).

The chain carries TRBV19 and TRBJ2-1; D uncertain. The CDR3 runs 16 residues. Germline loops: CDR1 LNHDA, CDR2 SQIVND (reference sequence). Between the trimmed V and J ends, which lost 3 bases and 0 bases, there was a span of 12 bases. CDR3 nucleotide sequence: TGTGCCAGTAGTATTTCCTCTAGTAGCTCCTACAATGAGCAGTTCTTC. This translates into CASSISSSSSYNEQFF.

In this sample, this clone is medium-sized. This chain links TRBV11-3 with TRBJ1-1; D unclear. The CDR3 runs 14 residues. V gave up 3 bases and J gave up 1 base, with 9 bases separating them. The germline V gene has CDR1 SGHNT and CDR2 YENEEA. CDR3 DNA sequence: TGTGCCAGCAGCTTCCGCGGTGGGAACACTGAAGCTTTCTTT. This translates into CASSFRGGNTEAFF.

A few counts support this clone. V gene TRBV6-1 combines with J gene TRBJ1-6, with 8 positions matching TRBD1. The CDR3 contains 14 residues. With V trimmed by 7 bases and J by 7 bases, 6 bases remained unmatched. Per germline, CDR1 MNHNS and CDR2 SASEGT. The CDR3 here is CASTQDRDNSPLHF. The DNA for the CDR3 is TGTGCCAGCACCCAGGACAGGGACAATTCACCCCTCCACTTT.

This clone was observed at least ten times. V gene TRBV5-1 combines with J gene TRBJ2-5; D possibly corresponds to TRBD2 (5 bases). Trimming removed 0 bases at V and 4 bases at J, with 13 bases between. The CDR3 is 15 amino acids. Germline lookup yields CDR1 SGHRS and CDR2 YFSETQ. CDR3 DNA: TGCGCCAGCAGCTTGGCCCTGGGTAGCGTAGAGACCCAGTACTTC. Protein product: CASSLALGSVETQYF.